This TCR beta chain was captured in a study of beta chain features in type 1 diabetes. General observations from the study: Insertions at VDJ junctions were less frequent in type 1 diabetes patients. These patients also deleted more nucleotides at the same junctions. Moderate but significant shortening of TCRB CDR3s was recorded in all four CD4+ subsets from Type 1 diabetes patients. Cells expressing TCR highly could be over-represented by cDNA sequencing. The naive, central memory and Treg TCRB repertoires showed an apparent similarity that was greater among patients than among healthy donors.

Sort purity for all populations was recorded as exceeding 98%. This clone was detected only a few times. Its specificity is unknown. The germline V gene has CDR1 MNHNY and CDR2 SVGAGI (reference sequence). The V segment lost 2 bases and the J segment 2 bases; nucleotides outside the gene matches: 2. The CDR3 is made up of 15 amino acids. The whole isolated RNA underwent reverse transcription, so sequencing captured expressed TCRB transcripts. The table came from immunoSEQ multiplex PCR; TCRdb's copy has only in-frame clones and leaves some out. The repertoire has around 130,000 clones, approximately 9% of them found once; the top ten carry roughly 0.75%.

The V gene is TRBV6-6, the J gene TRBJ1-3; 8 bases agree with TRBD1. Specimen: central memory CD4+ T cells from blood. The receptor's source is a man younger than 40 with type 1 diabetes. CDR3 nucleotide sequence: TGTGCCAGCAGTTACGGGACAGGAACTGGAAACACCATATATTTT. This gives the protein CASSYGTGTGNTIYF.